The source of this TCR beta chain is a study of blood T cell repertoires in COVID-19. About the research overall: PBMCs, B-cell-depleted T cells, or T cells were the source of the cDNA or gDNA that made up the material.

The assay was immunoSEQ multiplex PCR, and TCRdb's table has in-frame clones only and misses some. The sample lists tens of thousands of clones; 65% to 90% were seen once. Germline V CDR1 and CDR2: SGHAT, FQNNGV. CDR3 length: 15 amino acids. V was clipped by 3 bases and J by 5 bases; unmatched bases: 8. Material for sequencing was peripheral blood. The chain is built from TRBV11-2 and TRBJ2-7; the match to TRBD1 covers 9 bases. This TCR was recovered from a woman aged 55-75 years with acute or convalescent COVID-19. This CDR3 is CASSFKQGALNEQYF. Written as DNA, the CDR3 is TGTGCCAGCAGCTTTAAACAGGGGGCGTTAAACGAGCAGTACTTC.